Detailed here is one TCR beta chain. This clonotype was counted many times. The target of this receptor is not known. No much larger clonotype is one base removed from it; base qualities were not supplied. The TCR beta CDR3 regions were amplified from RNA transcripts. For the first round of RT-PCR on the TCR CDR3, the HTBI primer set was used together with the Qiagen OneStep RT-PCR kit. A second multiplex PCR round built the libraries, followed by size selection and purification. The libraries were sequenced on an Illumina HiSeq2000 using paired-end 100 bp reads. Regarding the original processing steps: SOAPnuke was used to process the raw data, throwing out any read that contained adapters or uncalled bases, had a mean Phred below 15, or lacked an exact constant-primer or identifier match. COPE v1.2.5 was used to merge high-quality paired reads, and clonotypes were defined as unique nucleotide sequences. MiTCR v1.1 was used to align the clonotypes against IMGT TRBV, TRBD and TRBJ reference segments. The analysis included only V-J combinations with a frequency above 0.0001, which together covered 98% to 99.2% of the repertoires. A TCS score was defined as the ratio between F50 (clonal expansion) and ExV (chaos), using BLOSUM62-based TCRdist between CDR3 peptides within each V-J. Welch's t-statistics and random forest reduced fewer than 600 V-J features to 10 to 15, which were used in a naive Bayes classifier (R e1071). TCRdb reprocessed the public reads (quality trimming at Q25 with fastp, clone calling with MiXCR) and kept in-frame beta chains. Here each entry gathers all rows of one CDR3 protein and keeps the most common genes and DNA. TCRdb's processing, not the authors' own work, is the source of the V and J calls. The sample profile shows approximately 690,000 distinct CDR3 sequences; roughly 14% of them were found once. The ten top clones hold about an eighth of the sample.

Germline trimming: 1 base from V, 10 bases from J; junction bases outside gene matches: 0. The CDR3 numbers 13 residues from cysteine through phenylalanine. Only CDR3 DNA is held: 39 bases, read in frame from base 1. The germline V gene (reference sequence) gives CDR1 as DFQATT and CDR2 as SNEGSKA. The data originate from a study of T cells in Graves' hyperthyroidism and ophthalmopathy (dated by TCRdb to the late 2010s). For context, the study as a whole: Peripheral blood samples were taken at initial diagnosis, before any treatment was given. The paper reports TCR Vbeta CDR3 sequencing of roughly 140 peripheral blood samples: approximately 41 ophthalmopathy, fewer than 80 hyperthyroidism and about 17 progressor patients. The study also compared thyroid tissue and blood T-cell repertoires from a handful of Graves' hyperthyroidism patients. The 75 to 100 discovery patients were divided at random into training and test sets in a 7:3 ratio. After sampling, hyperthyroidism patients received methimazole starting at 30 mg daily, and ophthalmopathy patients received high-dose intravenous methylprednisolone. To identify TCR V-J signatures that set the groups apart, the researchers used a discovery cohort of about a hundred patients, made up of some 41 with Graves' ophthalmopathy and some 56 with stable Graves' hyperthyroidism. Prospective prediction of ophthalmopathy was tested in an independent validation cohort of fewer than 20 hyperthyroidism patients and around 16 patients who later progressed to ophthalmopathy.

In the ophthalmopathy patients, disease was moderately to severely active, with a Clinical Activity Score of 3 or more, a NOSPECS grade of 4 or more, and a duration of less than 3 months. Any patient with an uncontrolled infection, another autoimmune disease, pregnancy or lactation was excluded. Diagnoses were based on clinical symptoms, serum thyroxine and TRAb, thyroid ultrasound and orbital computed tomography. Ficoll-Paque density gradient centrifugation was used to isolate PBMCs from 10 ml of fresh peripheral blood. Total RNA was extracted using Trizol reagent, and RNA quality was assessed on an Agilent 2100 Bioanalyzer. The investigation overall reported the following: Sample size was not statistically predetermined, and blinding of investigators to group allocation was not performed. In cross-validation, a model built on a 13 V-J signature told ophthalmopathy apart from stable hyperthyroidism with 87.88% sensitivity and 81% to 82% specificity, and in testing the same model reached 80%/75%. In validation, the model predicted progression to ophthalmopathy with 55% to 71% sensitivity and about 73% specificity, a median of 6.5 months before onset. Most expanded thyroid clonotypes (frequency above 0.001) were also found in blood, which suggests that blood repertoires may mirror thyroid immune responses.

The source of this sequence is a woman aged 45-65 years with Graves' ophthalmopathy. The source material was blood. This chain is built from TRBV20-1 and TRBJ2-1, with 14 middle bases fitting TRBD2. The DNA reads TGCAGTGCTAGAGGACTAGCGGGAGGGGAGCAGTTCTTC. The encoded protein is CSARGLAGGEQFF.